This TCR beta chain was recorded in a study of blood T cell repertoires in COVID-19. Study details: Specimens from acute and convalescent COVID-19 originated in the United States, Italy and Spain.

Per the authors' pipeline: Cell counts per sample came from amplifying reference gene primers. Sequencing used immunoSEQ multiplex PCR; TCRdb keeps in-frame clones, though not all of them. The DNA was the basis for D and trimming; V, J and clone size are from that table. The data contain around 130,000 clones, under 90% of them singletons. This clone has just a few counts. Trimming removed 6 bases from V and 5 bases from J, with 6 bases in between. The germline V gene has CDR1 MNHEY and CDR2 SVGEGT. The CDR3 is 11 residues long. The chain uses TRBV6-2 or TRBV6-3 and TRBJ2-3; no clear D. Sequenced sample: peripheral blood. This TCR was recovered from a woman in her seventies with acute or convalescent COVID-19. CDR3 sequence reads: CASSNKDTQYF. The CDR3 coding sequence is TGTGCCAGCAGCAACAAAGATACGCAGTATTTT.